Listed here are 29 T cell receptor beta chains from one sample, sequenced in a study of shared clonotypes between healthy human individuals. The assay was immunoSEQ multiplex PCR, and TCRdb's table has in-frame clones only and misses some. The data contain roughly 2.6 million clones, roughly 92% of them seen just once; the ten biggest clones take up more than 0.12%. Sequenced input: naive CD4+ T cells sorted from blood. Subset here: CD45RA+ positively selected. The receptors were gathered from a man between 18 and 29 years old in good health.

The chain recombines TRBV5-7 with TRBJ2-2; perhaps D is TRBD1 or TRBD2 (5 bases each). TRBV5-7 is flagged as an ORF with uncertain function. The CDR3 spans 15 residues. Trimming removed 2 bases at V and 5 bases at J, with 13 bases between. Written as DNA, the CDR3 is TGTGCCAGCAGCTTACACCCGGGACGGACCGGGGAGCTGTTTTTT. Amino acid sequence: CASSLHPGRTGELFF.

This clone appeared a single time. The V gene is TRBV19, the J gene TRBJ1-2; perhaps TRBD1 as D (5 bases). The CDR3 totals 17 residues. Trimming shortened V by 5 bases and J by 2 bases, and 21 bases separated the two germline ends. From germline, CDR1 is LNHDA and CDR2 SQIVND (reference sequence). The CDR3 region is CASSLIPGLDRNYGYTF. CDR3 nucleotides: TGTGCCAGTAGTTTAATTCCGGGACTCGATCGAAACTATGGCTACACCTTC.

The chain has TRBV20-1 and TRBJ1-1, with D uncertain. Germline V gives CDR1 DFQATT, CDR2 SNEGSKA (reference sequence). V lost 2 bases to trimming and J lost 2 bases, with 3 bases between them. The CDR3 runs to 11 residues. The CDR3, as DNA: TGCAGTGCTAGATTTAACACTGAAGCTTTCTTT. Translating gives CSARFNTEAFF.

Remarks on this clone: Other DNA sequences within the sample encode an identical CDR3. V gene TRBV5-1 combines with J gene TRBJ2-2, with unresolved D. The CDR3 spans 14 residues. Trimming stripped 0 bases from V and 2 bases from J, with 5 bases between. Germline V gene sequence: CDR1 SGHRS, CDR2 YFSETQ. CDR3 bases: TGCGCCAGCAGCTTGGAGGGAAACACCGGGGAGCTGTTTTTT. As protein: CASSLEGNTGELFF.

About this clone itself: Other DNA sequences in this specimen translate into the identical CDR3. V gene TRBV19 combines with J gene TRBJ2-2; D gene ambiguous. V lost 3 bases and J 2 bases, leaving 7 bases between the germline ends. The CDR3 length is 14 residues. CDR1 is LNHDA, CDR2 SQIVND, per germline (reference sequence). The CDR3 spells CASSMQANTGELFF. The DNA of the CDR3 is TGTGCCAGTAGTATGCAGGCTAACACCGGGGAGCTGTTTTTT.

Here the CDR3 DNA reads TGTGCCAGCAGTTACTCGAGTCAAGGATACCTCGGGGGCTACACCTTC. This sequence encodes CASSYSSQGYLGGYTF. This chain joins TRBV6-5 and TRBJ1-2; D call uncertain. CDR1 is MNHEY and CDR2 is SVGAGI in the germline V gene. Trimming removed 0 bases from V and 8 bases from J, with 19 bases in between. The CDR3 is 16 residues long.

The chain has TRBV6-1 and TRBJ2-2; tentatively, D is TRBD1 (5 bases). The germline V gene encodes CDR1 MNHNS and CDR2 SASEGT. The CDR3 consists of 18 residues. V was trimmed by 2 bases and J by 0 bases, leaving 16 bases between them. The CDR3 reads CASSERATAISNTGELFF. The CDR3, as DNA: TGTGCCAGCAGTGAAAGGGCGACAGCAATTTCGAACACCGGGGAGCTGTTTTTT.

This chain connects TRBV19 to TRBJ1-6; possible D gene TRBD1, 6 bases. This CDR3 contains 15 residues. Germline-derived CDR1 and CDR2 are LNHDA and SQIVND (reference sequence). Trimming stripped 8 bases from V and 10 bases from J, with 21 bases between. The CDR3 DNA reads as TGTGCCAGTGAAGCGTCCCGGGACAAGGGCTCACCCCTCCACTTT. It is translated as CASEASRDKGSPLHF. Full variable domain (outside the CDR3, taken from reference TRBV19 and TRBJ1-6): DGGITQSPKYLFRKEGQNVTLSCEQNLNHDAMYWYRQDPGQGLRLIYYSQIVNDFQKGDIAEGYSVSREKKESFPLTVTSAQKNPTAFYLCASEASRDKGSPLHFGNGTRLTVT.

The chain combines TRBV28 with TRBJ1-5; 7 positions agree with TRBD1. The ends lost 8 bases at V and 3 bases at J; junction bases unmatched: 10. The CDR3 loop spans 15 amino acids. Germline CDR1 MDHEN, CDR2 SYDVKM. This chain's CDR3 is CASGLTGVDNQPQHF. DNA for the CDR3: TGTGCCAGCGGACTTACAGGGGTTGACAATCAGCCCCAGCATTTT.

The chain employs TRBV28 and TRBJ2-3, with D perhaps TRBD1 or TRBD2 (6 bases each). Trimming pared 6 bases from V and 1 base from J, leaving 14 bases between. Per the germline V gene, CDR1 is MDHEN and CDR2 is SYDVKM. This CDR3 region has 15 residues. CDR3 region: CASSWGAGGTDTQYF. In DNA form, the CDR3 reads TGTGCCAGCAGCTGGGGGGCCGGTGGCACAGATACGCAGTATTTT.

This chain links TRBV21-1 with TRBJ2-7; TRBD2 was called by the table and not checked on the DNA. TRBV21-1 is recorded as a pseudogene. The CDR3 covers 13 residues. CDR3 amino acids: CASSKGGGNEQYF. DNA for the CDR3: TGTGCCAGCAGCAAAGGGGGGGGCAACGAGCAGTACTTC.

This chain links TRBV5-1 with TRBJ2-5; D may be TRBD1 (6 bases). The ends were cut back, 0 bases at V and 3 bases at J, with 9 bases in the middle. CDR3 length: 14 amino acids. Germline assignment: CDR1 SGHRS and CDR2 YFSETQ. In nucleotides, the CDR3 is TGCGCCAGCAGCTTGGAGGGGGTGAAAGAGACCCAGTACTTC. Its protein product is CASSLEGVKETQYF.

The CDR3, as DNA: TGTGCCAGCTGCAGATCAGGGACAGGGAGTTTCGCTAATGAAAAACTGTTTTTT. Translated, it gives CASCRSGTGSFANEKLFF. J is TRBJ1-4 and V is TRBV28; TRBD1 agrees at 9 bases. The germline V gene has CDR1 MDHEN and CDR2 SYDVKM. V was clipped by 8 bases and J by 3 bases; unmatched bases: 16. This CDR3 is 18 amino acids long.

CDR3 bases: TGTGCCAGCAGCGTAGGGGAACATCAGCCCCAGCATTTT. This gives the protein CASSVGEHQPQHF. J is TRBJ1-5 and V is TRBV9, with no clear D. The CDR3 runs to 13 residues. From germline, CDR1 is SGDLS and CDR2 YYNGEE. Trimming pared 0 bases from V and 5 bases from J, leaving 6 bases between.

Of note for this clone: Other nucleotide sequences in the sample specify the same CDR3. This chain links TRBV28 with TRBJ1-5; no definite D call. V lost 1 base and J 6 bases, leaving 4 bases between the germline ends. CDR3 length: 12 amino acids. From germline, CDR1 is MDHEN and CDR2 SYDVKM. The chain's CDR3 is CASSLLRQPQHF. The CDR3 DNA follows: TGTGCCAGCAGTTTATTACGTCAGCCCCAGCATTTT.

This rearrangement joins TRBV7-9 to TRBJ1-5, with a possible D match to TRBD1 (6 bases). The ends were cut back, 5 bases at V and 2 bases at J, with 13 bases in the middle. The CDR3 loop spans 15 amino acids. Germline V gives CDR1 SEHNR, CDR2 FQNEAQ (reference sequence). The CDR3 nucleotides read TGTGCCAGCAGCCTGTCAGGGGAGGGCAATCAGCCCCAGCATTTT. It codes for CASSLSGEGNQPQHF.

As regards this clone: Other DNA sequences from this sample encode an identical CDR3 as well. V gene TRBV5-6 combines with J gene TRBJ2-1; D uncertain. Germline V gene sequence: CDR1 SGHDT, CDR2 YYEEEE. V shed 1 base and J shed 6 bases, with 2 bases lying between them. The CDR3 totals 11 residues. CDR3 DNA sequence: TGTGCCAGCAGCTTGCGCAATGAGCAGTTCTTC. Protein: CASSLRNEQFF.

The genes are TRBV5-4 and TRBJ1-3; the D gene is possibly TRBD1 (5 bases). Per germline, CDR1 SGHNT and CDR2 YYREEE (reference sequence). V was trimmed by 0 bases and J by 0 bases, leaving 10 bases between them. The CDR3 runs 16 residues. DNA for the CDR3: TGTGCCAGCAGCTTGGCCGGGGCCTACTCTGGAAACACCATATATTTT. Amino acid sequence: CASSLAGAYSGNTIYF.

The chain has TRBV9 and TRBJ1-4; the match to TRBD1 covers 10 bases. Germline-derived CDR1 and CDR2 are SGDLS and YYNGEE. This CDR3 is 17 amino acids long. The V and J ends lost 4 bases and 4 bases, in that order; junction bases with no gene match: 10. CDR3 sequence (DNA): TGTGCCAGCAGCAACTGGGACAGGGGTCCCCATAATGAAAAACTGTTTTTT. Its protein is CASSNWDRGPHNEKLFF.

J is TRBJ2-5 and V is TRBV18; D may be TRBD1 (5 bases). The CDR3 is made up of 14 amino acids. Germline V CDR1 and CDR2: KGHSH, LQKENI. Trimming stripped 3 bases from V and 3 bases from J, with 11 bases between. The DNA of the CDR3 is TGTGCCAGCTCACCGAGGATAGGGGAAGAGACCCAGTACTTC. Translating gives CASSPRIGEETQYF.

The V and J genes are TRBV6-5 and TRBJ1-6; tentative D call: TRBD1 (5 bases). This CDR3 region has 13 residues. V gave up 2 bases and J gave up 9 bases, with 8 bases separating them. The germline gives CDR1 MNHEY, CDR2 SVGAGI. As DNA, the CDR3 is TGTGCCAGCAGTTACAGGGGACTTTCACCCCTCCACTTT. This gives the protein CASSYRGLSPLHF.

This chain links TRBV5-5 with TRBJ2-7; TRBD1 matches 8 bases. The CDR3 is 15 residues long. CDR1 and CDR2 (germline): SGHKS, YYEKEE (reference sequence). V trimming: 1 base; J trimming: 3 bases; junction bases outside the gene matches: 6. DNA of the CDR3: TGTGCCAGCAGCTTGTGGGAACAGGGGGTCTACGAGCAGTACTTC. This translates into CASSLWEQGVYEQYF.

Of note for this clone: Additional DNA sequences in this sample encode the identical CDR3. The chain joins TRBV5-1 to TRBJ2-5; TRBD1 or TRBD2 may be the D gene (6 bases each). The CDR3 length is 13 residues. Trimming shortened V by 0 bases and J by 4 bases, and 7 bases separated the two germline ends. Per the germline V gene, CDR1 is SGHRS and CDR2 is YFSETQ. In nucleotides, the CDR3 is TGCGCCAGCAGCTTGGGGGGGGCAGAGACCCAGTACTTC. Translated, it gives CASSLGGAETQYF.

The CDR3 DNA reads as TGTGCCAGCAGGGGGCGGGGGACGATACAAGAGACCCAGTACTTC. It is translated as CASRGRGTIQETQYF. V usage is TRBV5-4 and J usage is TRBJ2-5, with 7 bases that match TRBD2. Germline assignment: CDR1 SGHNT and CDR2 YYREEE (reference sequence). The J segment lost 2 bases and the V segment lost 5 bases, leaving 9 bases of the junction unmatched. The CDR3 is made up of 15 amino acids.

V usage is TRBV5-6 and J usage is TRBJ2-5, with 9 bases fitting TRBD2. The CDR3 contains 17 residues. The J segment lost 1 base and the V segment lost 0 bases, leaving 7 bases of the junction unmatched. CDR1 is SGHDT, CDR2 YYEEEE, per germline. The CDR3, as DNA: TGTGCCAGCAGCTTGGCCATGGCGGGAGGGAGCCAAGAGACCCAGTACTTC. This gives the protein CASSLAMAGGSQETQYF.

The chain couples TRBV19 to TRBJ2-1, with 9 bases matching TRBD2. The CDR3 spans 19 residues. J lost 1 base, V lost 0 bases, and 10 bases had no gene match. The germline gives CDR1 LNHDA, CDR2 SQIVND (reference sequence). CDR3 bases: TGTGCCAGTAGTATAGATCCCTATAGCGGGAGAGGATCCTACAATGAGCAGTTCTTC. Amino acids: CASSIDPYSGRGSYNEQFF.

V is TRBV9 and J is TRBJ1-3; perhaps TRBD1 as D (6 bases). CDR1 is SGDLS, CDR2 YYNGEE, per germline. The CDR3 is made up of 15 amino acids. V dropped 3 bases and J dropped 2 bases, with 12 bases sitting between them. CDR3 sequence reads: CASSGTQGTGNTIYF. DNA for the CDR3: TGTGCCAGCAGCGGAACACAGGGAACTGGAAACACCATATATTTT.

As to this clone: In the same sample, other DNA sequences code for this CDR3. The chain recombines TRBV7-2 with TRBJ2-7, with 13 positions matching TRBD2. The CDR3 totals 15 residues. V gave up 5 bases and J gave up 2 bases; unmatched junction bases: 3. The germline gives CDR1 SGHTA, CDR2 FQGNSA. CDR3 DNA sequence: TGTGCCAGCAGCCCGGGACTAGCGGGGACCTACGAGCAGTACTTC. Amino acids: CASSPGLAGTYEQYF.

The chain recombines TRBV6-6 with TRBJ1-1; maybe TRBD1 (6 bases). The CDR3 has 14 amino acids. CDR1 MNHNY and CDR2 SVGAGI come from the germline V gene (reference sequence). Deletions cut 4 bases from V and 1 base from J, with 10 bases between. Written as DNA, the CDR3 is TGTGCCAGCAGTTCAGTACAGGGGAACACTGAAGCTTTCTTT. It translates to CASSSVQGNTEAFF.